One and the same sample provided the 4 T cell receptor beta chains below, sequenced in a study of blood T cell repertoires in COVID-19. The data were produced by immunoSEQ multiplex PCR, yet TCRdb's version contains in-frame clones alone and is incomplete. The data contain around 150,000 clones, 70% to 90% of them seen just once; the ten biggest clones take up around 8.2%. The sequencing sample was made of peripheral blood. The receptors were sampled from a man in his sixties with acute or convalescent COVID-19.

This rearrangement joins TRBV3-1 (or the pseudogene TRBV3-2) to TRBJ2-2, with a tentative D call TRBD2 (7 bases). Germline CDR1 reads LGHDT; CDR2 reads YNNKEL (reference sequence). This CDR3 region has 17 residues. Deletions cut 0 bases from V and 5 bases from J, with 16 bases between. The CDR3 here is CASSQDTGGGVTGELFF. The CDR3 nucleotides read TGTGCCAGCAGCCAAGATACGGGGGGCGGAGTGACCGGGGAGCTGTTTTTT.

This clone was seen only a few times. The rearrangement joins TRBV28 to TRBJ1-1; 8 bases line up with TRBD1. From germline, CDR1 is MDHEN and CDR2 SYDVKM. V was pared by 5 bases and J by 4 bases, with 15 bases of the junction left unmatched. The CDR3 has 17 amino acids. In DNA, the CDR3 is TGTGCCAGCAGTCCCCAAATTGGTCAGGGGGCGCGCACTGAAGCTTTCTTT. Residues: CASSPQIGQGARTEAFF. The entire variable domain, with the rest obtained from reference TRBV28 and TRBJ1-1, is as follows: DVKVTQSSRYLVKRTGEKVFLECVQDMDHENMFWYRQDPGLGLRLIYFSYDVKMKEKGDIPEGYSVSREKKERFSLILESASTNQTSMYLCASSPQIGQGARTEAFFGQGTRLTVV.

This clone was counted once. This chain links TRBV18 with TRBJ2-7, with D possibly matching TRBD1 (6 bases). V dropped 3 bases and J dropped 6 bases, with 15 bases sitting between them. Germline V gene sequence: CDR1 KGHSH, CDR2 LQKENI. This CDR3 is built from 14 residues. The DNA for the CDR3 is TGTGCCAGCTCACCCGGGATACAGGGTCTCGAGCAGTACTTC. It specifies CASSPGIQGLEQYF.

The CDR3 DNA reads TGTGCCAGCCTTGGCCGAGACACCAACTATGGCTACACCTTC. Its protein is CASLGRDTNYGYTF. The V gene is TRBV28, the J gene TRBJ1-2; D is ambiguous. The germline V gene encodes CDR1 MDHEN and CDR2 SYDVKM. The V gene lost 8 bases and the J gene lost 2 bases, with 15 bases spanning the gap. CDR3 length: 14 amino acids.